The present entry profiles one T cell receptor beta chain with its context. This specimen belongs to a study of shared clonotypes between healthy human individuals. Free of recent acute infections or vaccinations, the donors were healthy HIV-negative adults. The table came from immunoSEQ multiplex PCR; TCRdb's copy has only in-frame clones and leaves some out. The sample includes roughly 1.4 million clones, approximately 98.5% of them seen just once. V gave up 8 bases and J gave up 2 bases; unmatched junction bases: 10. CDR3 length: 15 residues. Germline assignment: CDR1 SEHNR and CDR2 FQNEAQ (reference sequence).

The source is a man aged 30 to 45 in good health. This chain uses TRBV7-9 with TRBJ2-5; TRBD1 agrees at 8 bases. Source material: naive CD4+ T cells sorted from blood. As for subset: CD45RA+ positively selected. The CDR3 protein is CASGRGLVLQETQYF. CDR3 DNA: TGTGCCAGCGGCAGGGGGCTTGTTTTACAAGAGACCCAGTACTTC.